The 2 T cell receptor beta chains listed next were all sequenced from one sample in a study of T cell responses to AZD1222 COVID-19 vaccine. Generated by immunoSEQ multiplex PCR, the TCRdb table keeps only in-frame clones and is missing some. The sample has about 120,000 clones; 90% to 95% are singletons. The specimen was peripheral blood, collected on day 0 of AZD1222 vaccination. The receptor source for this set is an adult in good health.

The rearrangement joins TRBV7-9 to TRBJ2-7; a possible D gene is TRBD2 (5 bases). This CDR3 spans 12 amino acids. V was pared by 5 bases and J by 6 bases, with 11 bases between. Per the germline V gene, CDR1 is SEHNR and CDR2 is FQNEAQ (reference sequence). CDR3 DNA sequence: TGTGCCAGCAGCCCGATGGGAGTCGAGCAGTACTTC. Protein: CASSPMGVEQYF. The full variable domain, its missing parts supplied by reference TRBV7-9 and TRBJ2-7, is DTGVSQNPRHKITKRGQNVTFRCDPISEHNRLYWYRQTLGQGPEFLTYFQNEAQLEKSRLLSDRFSAERPKGSFSTLEIQRTEQGDSAMYLCASSPMGVEQYFGPGTRLTVT.

The chain has TRBV2 and TRBJ1-3, with a possible D match to TRBD1 (5 bases). Germline V lookup: CDR1 SNHLY, CDR2 FYNNEI. Trimming pared 4 bases from V and 0 bases from J, leaving 13 bases between. The CDR3 loop spans 16 amino acids. The CDR3 DNA reads as TGTGCCAGCAGTGGGGGCACCTCCTCCTCTGGAAACACCATATATTTT. Its translation is CASSGGTSSSGNTIYF. The full variable domain, with the rest looked up from reference TRBV2 and TRBJ1-3, is EPEVTQTPSHQVTQMGQEVILRCVPISNHLYFYWYRQILGQKVEFLVSFYNNEISEKSEIFDDQFSVERPDGSNFTLKIRSTKLEDSAMYFCASSGGTSSSGNTIYFGEGSWLTVV.